This is a list of T cell receptor beta chains from one sample in a study of response to subunit inactivated influenza vaccine. TCRdb analysed the RT-PCR reads with MiXCR anew, one entry per CDR3 protein. The sample includes roughly 710,000 distinct CDR3 sequences, less than 15% of them seen just once. The source was PBMCs from blood, collected 14 to 15 days before vaccination. The receptors originated from a man aged 50-60 years who received an inactivated influenza vaccine. The CDR3 runs from the conserved cysteine through the conserved F or W. The D gene is left open where the match is weak. Clone size is not always given. Where it is, it says once, few, many or a class for expanded clones.

TRBV10-3	TRBD2	TRBJ2-2	NA	CAARGGANTGELFF	TGTGCCGCCCGCGGGGGGGCAAACACCGGGGAGCTGTTTTTT
TRBV7-9	TRBD1	TRBJ2-7	NA	CASSSDRDLFYEQYF	TGTGCCAGCAGCTCCGACAGGGACCTATTCTACGAGCAGTACTTC
TRBV27	NA	TRBJ2-7	few	CASSPLPRSSYEQYF	TGTGCCAGCAGTCCTTTACCCCGGAGCTCCTACGAGCAGTACTTC
TRBV28	NA	TRBJ2-7	many	CASNDSPYEQYF	TGTGCCAGCAACGACAGTCCCTACGAGCAGTACTTC
TRBV12-5	NA	TRBJ2-5	few	CASGLGAGLDQYF	TGTGCTAGTGGTTTGGGGGCCGGGTTGGACCAGTACTTC
TRBV28	TRBD1	TRBJ2-2	many	CASSPLRDRGGELFF	TGTGCCAGCAGTCCCCTCAGGGACAGGGGCGGGGAGCTGTTTTTT
TRBV5-1	TRBD1	TRBJ1-1	NA	CASSWQGETEAFF	TGCGCCAGCAGCTGGCAGGGGGAAACTGAAGCTTTCTTT
TRBV7-2	NA	TRBJ2-5	many	CASSLGGYQETQYF	TGTGCCAGCAGCTTAGGAGGATACCAAGAGACCCAGTACTTC
TRBV4-2	NA	TRBJ1-1	NA	CASSQEVRHRNTEAFF	TGTGCCAGCAGCCAAGAAGTCCGCCATCGGAACACTGAAGCTTTCTTT
TRBV20-1	TRBD2	TRBJ2-5	few	CSARRGLAGGQETQYF	TGCAGTGCTAGAAGGGGACTAGCGGGGGGGCAAGAGACCCAGTACTTC